This T cell receptor beta chain was observed in a study of CD8 T cells in ankylosing spondylitis. Study outcomes and limitations: Fewer than 10 highly homologous variants formed a TCR beta motif that appeared characteristic of ankylosing spondylitis blood. Researchers reportedly found disease-linked clones significantly enriched in matched ankylosing spondylitis synovial fluid. Both synovial fluid and blood in reactive arthritis had previously been reported to carry some motif variants.

V was trimmed by 6 bases and J by 4 bases, leaving 22 bases between them. This CDR3 is built from 17 residues. Germline CDR1 WSHSY, CDR2 SAAADI. This clonotype was found many times. Its antigen is unknown. Scientists made TCR beta libraries using quantitative 5'-RACE with molecular barcodes. In TCRdb, the 5' RACE reads were re-called with MiXCR into one record per CDR3 protein. The sample holds roughly 240,000 distinct CDR3 sequences, roughly 8% seen once. The sample was blood, either unsorted or a sorted T cell fraction (not recorded which). This clonotype originated in a female donor with ankylosing spondylitis or in good health (not recorded which). This chain uses TRBV10-2 with TRBJ1-5; tentatively, D is TRBD1 (6 bases). CDR3 in DNA: TGCGCCAGCAGCCCCAACCCCCGGGCAGGGGTTAATCAGCCCCAGCATTTT. This codes for CASSPNPRAGVNQPQHF.